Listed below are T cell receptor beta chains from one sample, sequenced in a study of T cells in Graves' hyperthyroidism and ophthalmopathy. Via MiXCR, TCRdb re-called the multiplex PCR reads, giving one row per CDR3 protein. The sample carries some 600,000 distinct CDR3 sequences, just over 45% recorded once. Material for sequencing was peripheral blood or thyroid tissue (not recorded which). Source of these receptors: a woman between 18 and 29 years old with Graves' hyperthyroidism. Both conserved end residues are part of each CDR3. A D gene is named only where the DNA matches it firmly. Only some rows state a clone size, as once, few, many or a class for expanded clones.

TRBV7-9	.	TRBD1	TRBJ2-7	TGTGCCAGCAGCTCACAGGGGAGCTCCTACGAGCAGTACTTC	CASSSQGSSYEQYF
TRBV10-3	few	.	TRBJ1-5	TGTGCCAGCAGTCTGACGGGCTCTACGCCCCAGCATTTT	CASSLTGSTPQHF
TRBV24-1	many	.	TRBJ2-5	TGTGCCACCAGTTCAGGGGTTGCCCAAGAGACCCAGTACTTC	CATSSGVAQETQYF
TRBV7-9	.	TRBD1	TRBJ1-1	TGCGCCAGCAGCCAAGCAGGGGGTATATTGCTCACTGAAGCTTTCTTT	CASSQAGGILLTEAFF
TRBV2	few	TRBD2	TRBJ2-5	TGTGCCAGCAGTGACGGACTAGCGGGAGTAGAGACCCAGTACTTC	CASSDGLAGVETQYF
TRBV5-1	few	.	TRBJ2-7	TGCGCCAGCGGCAGCGACAACTCCTACGAGCAGTACTTC	CASGSDNSYEQYF
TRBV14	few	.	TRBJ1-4	TGTGCCAGCAGCCAGCGCAGGGGTCTAACTAATGAAAAACTGTTTTTT	CASSQRRGLTNEKLFF
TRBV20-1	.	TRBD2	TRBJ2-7	TGCAGTGCTAGAGGTAGCGGGAGGCACTACGAGCAGTACTTC	CSARGSGRHYEQYF
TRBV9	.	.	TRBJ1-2	TGTGCCAGCAGCGTAGAAGCACTCCCTAACTATGGCTACACCTTC	CASSVEALPNYGYTF
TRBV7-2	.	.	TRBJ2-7	TGTGCCAGCAGCTCCTCCTCTAGCCCGAACTACGAGCAGTACTTC	CASSSSSSPNYEQYF
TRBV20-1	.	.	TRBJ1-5	TGCAGTGGCGAATTAGGCAATCAGCCCCAGCATTTT	CSGELGNQPQHF
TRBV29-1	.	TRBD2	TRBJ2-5	TGTAGCGCTGGAGAAGCGGGAAGACTCCAAGAGACCCAGTACTTC	CSAGEAGRLQETQYF
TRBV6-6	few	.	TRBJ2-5	TGTGCCAGCTGGAGGGAGCCGAGTCGGGAGACCCAGTACTTC	CASWREPSRETQYF
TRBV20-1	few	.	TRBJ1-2	TGCAGTGCTAGAGTTGGGGACGGTAACTATGGCTACACCTTC	CSARVGDGNYGYTF
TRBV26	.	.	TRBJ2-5	TGTGCCAGCACCCCGATCGGGGTCCGATTCGGAGAGGCCCAGTACTTC	CASTPIGVRFGEAQYF
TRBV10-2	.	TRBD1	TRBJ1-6	TGCGCCAGCAGCCGAGGAAGGGACAGGGCCCTCCACTTT	CASSRGRDRALHF
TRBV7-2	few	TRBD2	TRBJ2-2	TGTGCCAGCAGCTTAGTACCGGGAGGGCCGATCGGGGAGCTGTTTTTT	CASSLVPGGPIGELFF
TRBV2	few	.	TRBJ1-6	TGTGCCAGCAGAAATGGGCAGAAGCGTTCACCCCTCCACTTT	CASRNGQKRSPLHF
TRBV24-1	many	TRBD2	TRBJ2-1	TGTGCCACCAGTGTATTGGGACTAGCGGGAGGGGTAGAGCAGTTCTTC	CATSVLGLAGGVEQFF
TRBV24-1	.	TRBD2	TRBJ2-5	TGTGCCTGGAGTGTACTAGCGGGGGTGGGACAAGAGACCCAGTACTTC	CAWSVLAGVGQETQYF
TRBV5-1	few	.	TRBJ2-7	TGCGCCAGCAGCTTGGAGGGAAACAGGCTTACCTACGAGCAGTACTTC	CASSLEGNRLTYEQYF
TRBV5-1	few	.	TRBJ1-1	TGCGCCAGCAGCTTGGAGTGGGAAGGCACTGAAGCTTTCTTT	CASSLEWEGTEAFF
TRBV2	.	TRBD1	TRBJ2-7	TGTGCCAGCAGTTCCCCCGGACAGGGTATTGGACACCTCACTTTC	CASSSPGQGIGHLTF
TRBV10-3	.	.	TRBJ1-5	TGTGCCAGCAGTGGGTCGCGGTTTCAGCCCCAGCATTTT	CASSGSRFQPQHF
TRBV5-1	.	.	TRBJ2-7	TGCGCCAGCAGCTTGGACAATTTGGGCCCCTACGAGCAGTACTTC	CASSLDNLGPYEQYF
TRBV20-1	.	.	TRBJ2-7	TGCAGTGCTAGAGGGACAGCCGCCTACGAGCAGTACTTC	CSARGTAAYEQYF
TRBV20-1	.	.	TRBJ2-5	TGCAGTGCTAGAGATAGCAGTTCCCGGCAGGGCGGGGAGACCCAGTACTTC	CSARDSSSRQGGETQYF
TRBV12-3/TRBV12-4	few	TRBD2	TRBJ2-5	TGTGCCAGCAGGCCGGGAACGGGGGGGACGGAGACCCAGTACTTC	CASRPGTGGTETQYF
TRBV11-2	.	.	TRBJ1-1	TGCGCCAGCAGCGCCCGGGTCCAGAGACAGAACACTGAAGCTTTCTTT	CASSARVQRQNTEAFF
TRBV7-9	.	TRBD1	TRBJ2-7	TGTGCCAGCAGCTTCCGGACAGGGTACGAGCAGTACTTC	CASSFRTGYEQYF